The 30 T cell receptor beta chains presented below share a single source sample, sequenced in a study of blood T cell repertoires in COVID-19. Profiled with immunoSEQ multiplex PCR; TCRdb holds only in-frame clones, not every one. The table includes some 59,000 clones, approximately 80% detected once. Sequenced sample: peripheral blood. The receptors derive from a woman aged 60-75 years with acute or convalescent COVID-19.

This chain connects TRBV5-1 to TRBJ2-3, with 8 bases fitting TRBD1. CDR1 and CDR2 from the germline V gene are SGHRS and YFSETQ. The CDR3 covers 15 residues. The V segment lost 3 bases and the J segment 6 bases; nucleotides outside the gene matches: 9. The CDR3 DNA sequence: TGCGCCAGCAGCTATTTGTCAGGGGGCCTGGATACGCAGTATTTT. Encoded protein: CASSYLSGGLDTQYF. Supplemented by reference TRBV5-1 and TRBJ2-3, the full variable domain reads KAGVTQTPRYLIKTRGQQVTLSCSPISGHRSVSWYQQTPGQGLQFLFEYFSETQRNKGNFPGRFSGRQFSNSRSEMNVSTLELGDSALYLCASSYLSGGLDTQYFGPGTRLTVL.

This clone was counted only a few times. The V gene is TRBV5-1, the J gene TRBJ2-3, with 8 positions matching TRBD2. Looked up from germline, CDR1 is SGHRS and CDR2 is YFSETQ. The CDR3 consists of 16 residues. V lost 3 bases and J lost 2; bases outside the gene matches: 8. The CDR3 region has the DNA TGCGCCAGCAGCTCCGGGGCGACTAGCGTCACAGATACGCAGTATTTT. It encodes CASSSGATSVTDTQYF.

V usage is TRBV3-1 (or the pseudogene TRBV3-2) and J usage is TRBJ1-6; D unclear. The CDR3 has 14 residues. Germline lookup yields CDR1 LGHDT and CDR2 YNNKEL (reference sequence). With 1 base removed from V and 6 bases from J, the gap between germline ends came to 7 bases. The CDR3 region has the DNA TGTGCCAGCAGCCAAGGGCGGGCTAATTCACCCCTCCACTTT. This sequence encodes CASSQGRANSPLHF.

The CDR3 nucleotides read TGTGCCACCAGCACAATACGGAATCAGCCCCAGCATTTT. Translated, it gives CATSTIRNQPQHF. The chain is built from TRBV15 and TRBJ1-5; D unresolved. V lost 4 bases to trimming and J lost 4 bases, with 8 bases between them. Germline V lookup: CDR1 LNHNV, CDR2 YYDKDF (reference sequence). The CDR3 extends over 13 amino acids.

The rearrangement links TRBV28 to TRBJ1-5; D ambiguous. V gave up 3 bases and J gave up 9 bases, with 15 bases separating them. This CDR3 spans 14 amino acids. Germline-derived CDR1 and CDR2 are MDHEN and SYDVKM. The CDR3 sequence is CASSFDGLSRPQHF. CDR3 DNA: TGTGCCAGCAGTTTCGATGGGCTGTCGAGGCCCCAGCATTTT.

The rearrangement joins TRBV6-4 to TRBJ2-3; 9 nucleotides align to TRBD2. Trimming cost V 4 bases and J 4 bases; bases outside gene matches: 3. Germline lookup yields CDR1 MRHNA and CDR2 SNTAGT. The CDR3 contains 14 residues. CDR3 DNA sequence: TGTGCCAGCAGTGCGACTAGCGGATCAGATACGCAGTATTTT. Amino acids: CASSATSGSDTQYF.

V usage is TRBV5-4 and J usage is TRBJ2-7, with 8 bases aligning to TRBD1. V shed 0 bases, J shed 2 bases, and the junction held 4 bases outside the gene matches. Germline assignment: CDR1 SGHNT and CDR2 YYREEE (reference sequence). The CDR3 is 15 amino acids. The CDR3 is CASSLAHRGTYEQYF. DNA of the CDR3: TGTGCCAGCAGCTTGGCCCACAGGGGGACCTACGAGCAGTACTTC. Variable domain in full (rest from reference TRBV5-4 and TRBJ2-7): ETGVTQSPTHLIKTRGQQVTLRCSSQSGHNTVSWYQQALGQGPQFIFQYYREEENGRGNFPPRFSGLQFPNYSSELNVNALELDDSALYLCASSLAHRGTYEQYFGPGTRLTVT.

The rearrangement joins TRBV6-5 to TRBJ2-1; 9 nucleotides align to TRBD2. Trimming removed 11 bases from V and 6 bases from J; junction bases left unmatched: 8. The germline V gene encodes CDR1 MNHEY and CDR2 SVGAGI. This CDR3 contains 13 residues. CDR3 in DNA: TGTGCCGCAGGGCGGGGGGGGATCAATGAGCAGTTCTTC. This codes for CAAGRGGINEQFF.

This chain uses TRBV3-1 (or the pseudogene TRBV3-2) with TRBJ2-5, with 8 bases fitting TRBD2. V gave up 3 bases and J gave up 6 bases; unmatched junction bases: 6. There are 14 residues in the CDR3. CDR1 is LGHDT, CDR2 YNNKEL, per germline (reference sequence). The CDR3 region has the DNA TGTGCCAGCAGCCATGACAGCGGGGGTAAGACCCAGTACTTC. Translation: CASSHDSGGKTQYF.

V and J are TRBV14 and TRBJ2-7, with 9 bases matching TRBD2. Germline CDR1 is SGHDN and CDR2 is FVKESK. V was pared by 0 bases and J by 2 bases, with 11 bases of the junction left unmatched. The CDR3 consists of 18 residues. The CDR3 region is CASSQDPGQRGAPYEQYF. The CDR3 DNA sequence: TGTGCCAGCAGCCAAGATCCGGGCCAGCGGGGGGCCCCCTACGAGCAGTACTTC.

This chain uses TRBV5-1 with TRBJ1-6; no clear D gene. This CDR3 is built from 15 residues. The germline CDR1 and CDR2 sequences are SGHRS and YFSETQ. The V end was cut by 4 bases, the J end by 5 bases, with 13 bases between. CDR3: CASSPDSTNNSPLHF. The CDR3 bases are TGCGCCAGCAGCCCCGACTCAACGAATAATTCACCCCTCCACTTT.

The chain employs TRBV5-4 and TRBJ2-4, with 7 bases fitting TRBD1. Looked up from germline, CDR1 is SGHNT and CDR2 is YYREEE (reference sequence). The CDR3 has 16 residues. With 2 bases clipped from V and 2 bases from J, the junction kept 7 bases outside the gene matches. The CDR3 region has the DNA TGTGCCAGCAGCTTTCTGACAGGGTATTCCAAAAACATTCAGTACTTC. This codes for CASSFLTGYSKNIQYF.

The chain is built from TRBV19 and TRBJ1-1; TRBD1 might be the D (6 bases). The CDR3 sequence is 15 residues long. V was trimmed by 5 bases and J by 2 bases, leaving 15 bases between them. Germline CDR1 and CDR2: LNHDA and SQIVND (reference sequence). CDR3 coding DNA: TGTGCCAGTAGTCCCACGGACAGAATTAACACTGAAGCTTTCTTT. The encoded protein is CASSPTDRINTEAFF.

The V gene is TRBV11-2, the J gene TRBJ1-1, with a weak D call TRBD1 (6 bases). This CDR3 comprises 13 residues. V dropped 1 base and J dropped 6 bases, with 9 bases sitting between them. Germline V CDR1 and CDR2: SGHAT, FQNNGV. CDR3 protein: CASSLGGGPEAFF. In nucleotides, the CDR3 is TGTGCCAGCAGCTTAGGGGGGGGCCCTGAAGCTTTCTTT.

The chain links TRBV29-1 to TRBJ1-1; D is perhaps TRBD1 (5 bases). The CDR3 spans 13 residues. Germline values: CDR1 SQVTM, CDR2 ANQGSEA. Trimming pared 6 bases from V and 0 bases from J, leaving 11 bases between. DNA of the CDR3: TGCAGCGTAACAGGACACTTGAACACTGAAGCTTTCTTT. Its translation is CSVTGHLNTEAFF.

This clone came up a few times. The chain links TRBV5-6 to TRBJ1-2, with TRBD1 identical over 8 bases. The germline V gene encodes CDR1 SGHDT and CDR2 YYEEEE. Unmatched junction bases numbered 5, after V lost 3 bases and J lost 4 bases. CDR3 length: 14 residues. The CDR3 loop reads CASSSGQEGYGYTF. CDR3 coding DNA: TGTGCCAGCAGCTCGGGACAGGAAGGCTATGGCTACACCTTC.

This rearrangement joins TRBV2 to TRBJ2-2; weak D call: TRBD2 (5 bases). The V end was cut by 6 bases, the J end by 1 base, with 9 bases between. Germline CDR1 and CDR2: SNHLY and FYNNEI. CDR3 length equals 14 residues. CDR3 residues: CASRRAENTGELFF. In DNA, the CDR3 is TGTGCCAGCAGGCGAGCGGAGAACACCGGGGAGCTGTTTTTT.

J is TRBJ1-4 and V is TRBV21-1; the table's TRBD1 call for D was not verified on the DNA. TRBV21-1 is annotated as a pseudogene. The CDR3 is 12 residues long. This CDR3 is CASSKQDEKLFF. The CDR3 DNA reads TGTGCCAGCAGCAAACAGGATGAAAAACTGTTTTTT.

The V and J genes are TRBV5-5 and TRBJ2-7; D remains ambiguous. The V end was cut by 2 bases, the J end by 4 bases, with 16 bases between. The CDR3 totals 15 residues. The germline V gene encodes CDR1 SGHKS and CDR2 YYEKEE (reference sequence). In DNA form, the CDR3 reads TGTGCCAGCAGCTTAATTCTCTCCAGGTGGTACGAGCAGTACTTC. Protein sequence: CASSLILSRWYEQYF.

Only a few counts were recorded for this clone. The gene calls are TRBV12-3 or TRBV12-4 and TRBJ2-1; D might be TRBD1 (5 bases). The CDR3 covers 13 residues. Deletions cut 6 bases from V and 0 bases from J, with 6 bases between. Here the CDR3 reads CASRDSSYNEQFF. In DNA, the CDR3 is TGTGCCAGCAGAGACAGCTCCTACAATGAGCAGTTCTTC.

The chain combines TRBV4-2 with TRBJ2-1, with TRBD2 matching over 9 bases. The CDR3 has 18 amino acids. The V and J ends lost 1 base and 4 bases, in that order; junction bases with no gene match: 11. Germline CDR1 reads LGHNA; CDR2 reads YNFKEQ. CDR3 amino acids: CASSQGPISGGLYNEQFF. The DNA of the CDR3 is TGTGCCAGCAGCCAAGGCCCTATAAGCGGGGGGCTTTACAATGAGCAGTTCTTC.

V gene TRBV2 combines with J gene TRBJ2-7, with a tentative D call TRBD1 (5 bases). V shed 3 bases and J shed 2 bases, with 8 bases lying between them. The germline V gene has CDR1 SNHLY and CDR2 FYNNEI. The CDR3 spans 13 residues. The CDR3 DNA follows: TGTGCCAGCAGTGAGGGGCCTCCCTACGAGCAGTACTTC. It is translated as CASSEGPPYEQYF. The variable domain in full, with the rest retrieved from reference TRBV2 and TRBJ2-7, is EPEVTQTPSHQVTQMGQEVILRCVPISNHLYFYWYRQILGQKVEFLVSFYNNEISEKSEIFDDQFSVERPDGSNFTLKIRSTKLEDSAMYFCASSEGPPYEQYFGPGTRLTVT.

V and J are TRBV5-4 and TRBJ2-7; perhaps TRBD1 as D (5 bases). Germline values: CDR1 SGHNT, CDR2 YYREEE (reference sequence). The V and J ends lost 1 base and 3 bases respectively, with 8 bases between them. The length of the CDR3 is 13 residues. The CDR3 sequence is CASSLRQNYEQYF. The DNA for the CDR3 is TGTGCCAGCAGCTTGAGACAGAACTACGAGCAGTACTTC.

This clone appeared a single time. The chain joins TRBV28 to TRBJ1-5, with 7 bases aligning to TRBD1. The CDR3 has 16 amino acids. The germline gives CDR1 MDHEN, CDR2 SYDVKM. V lost 9 bases, J lost 0 bases, and 11 bases stayed unmatched. The CDR3 DNA follows: TGTGCCAGTTTCTCTTTCCGGGACAGTAGCAATCAGCCCCAGCATTTT. Its protein product is CASFSFRDSSNQPQHF.

V is TRBV15 and J is TRBJ1-2; D is perhaps TRBD1 (6 bases). V was shortened by 1 base and J by 2 bases, with 11 bases between the two germline ends. The CDR3 consists of 15 residues. Germline assignment: CDR1 LNHNV and CDR2 YYDKDF (reference sequence). CDR3 sequence (DNA): TGTGCCACCAGCAGAGGGACAGCGATGAACTATGGCTACACCTTC. This translates into CATSRGTAMNYGYTF.

The chain combines TRBV27 with TRBJ2-1; 7 bases match TRBD2. This CDR3 has 14 amino acids. Germline V gives CDR1 MNHEY, CDR2 SMNVEV (reference sequence). The junction had 10 bases not matched to a gene; V was cut back by 8 bases and J by 6 bases. The CDR3 sequence is CASRDFTGGNEQFF. The CDR3 DNA sequence: TGTGCCAGCCGGGACTTCACGGGGGGCAATGAGCAGTTCTTC.

This chain joins TRBV5-8 and TRBJ2-6; a possible D gene is TRBD2 (6 bases). Germline lookup yields CDR1 SGHTS and CDR2 YDEGEE. This CDR3 comprises 15 residues. V was clipped by 3 bases and J by 0 bases, with 7 bases between them. The CDR3 DNA reads TGTGCCAGCAGCTCAGCGGGCTCTGGGGCCAACGTCCTGACTTTC. Translation gives CASSSAGSGANVLTF.

The rearrangement links TRBV24-1 to TRBJ1-2; 9 bases fit TRBD1. Germline values: CDR1 KGHDR, CDR2 SFDVKD. This CDR3 contains 18 residues. The ends lost 5 bases at V and 2 bases at J; junction bases unmatched: 14. The CDR3, as DNA: TGTGCCACCAGTGTCCTCCGGGACAGGGTCGGTCTAAACTATGGCTACACCTTC. Amino acid sequence: CATSVLRDRVGLNYGYTF.

The chain recombines TRBV7-2 with TRBJ1-2, with D maybe TRBD1 (5 bases). Trimming took 1 base from V and 7 from J, leaving 10 bases between them. Germline loops: CDR1 SGHTA, CDR2 FQGNSA. This CDR3 has 13 amino acids. The CDR3, as DNA: TGTGCCAGCAGCTTAGATGGGGCAGGTGGCTACACCTTC. As protein: CASSLDGAGGYTF.

This clone was seen more than once but under ten times. This sequence joins TRBV30 and TRBJ1-1; 8 bases line up with TRBD1. The length of the CDR3 is 11 residues. Germline assignment: CDR1 GTSNPN and CDR2 SVGIG (reference sequence). With 6 bases clipped from V and 4 bases from J, the junction kept 1 base outside the gene matches. The CDR3 DNA reads TGTGCCTGTGACAGGGGCACTGAAGCTTTCTTT. Its protein product is CACDRGTEAFF.